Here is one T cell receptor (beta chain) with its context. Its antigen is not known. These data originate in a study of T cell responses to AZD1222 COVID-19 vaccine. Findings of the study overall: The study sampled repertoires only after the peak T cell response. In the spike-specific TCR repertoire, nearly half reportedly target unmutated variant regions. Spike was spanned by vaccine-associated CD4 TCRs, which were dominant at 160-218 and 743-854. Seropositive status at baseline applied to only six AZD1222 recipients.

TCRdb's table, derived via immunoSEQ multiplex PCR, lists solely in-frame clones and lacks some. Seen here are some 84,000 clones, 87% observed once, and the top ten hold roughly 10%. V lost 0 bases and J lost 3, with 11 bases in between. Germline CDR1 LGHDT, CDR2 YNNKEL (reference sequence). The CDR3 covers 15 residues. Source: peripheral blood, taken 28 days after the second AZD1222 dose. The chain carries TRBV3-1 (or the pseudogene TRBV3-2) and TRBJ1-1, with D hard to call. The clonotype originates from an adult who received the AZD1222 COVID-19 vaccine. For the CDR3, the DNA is TGTGCCAGCAGCCAAGATCATCGAGGGTACACTGAAGCTTTCTTT. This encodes CASSQDHRGYTEAFF.